A single sample gave rise to the 28 T cell receptor beta chains below, sequenced in a study of neurological immune-mediated disorders. MiXCR was run by TCRdb on the 5' RACE reads, yielding one entry per CDR3 protein. The sample has 55,000 or so distinct CDR3 sequences; roughly 4.4% are singletons. The sequenced material came from PBMCs. These receptor sequences come from a man aged 50 to 59 with multiple sclerosis.

This clonotype was detected only a few times. The chain joins TRBV18 to TRBJ2-5, with 7 bases fitting TRBD1. The germline CDR1 and CDR2 sequences are KGHSH and LQKENI. Losses at the gene ends were 3 bases for V and 5 bases for J; bases not matched to a gene: 3. This CDR3 is built from 13 residues. This CDR3 reads CASSPDRAETQYF. DNA of the CDR3: TGTGCCAGCTCACCCGACAGGGCCGAGACCCAGTACTTC.

The rearrangement uses TRBV5-5 and TRBJ1-4; no firm D call. The V end lost 4 bases, the J end lost 2 bases, and 21 bases lay between the germline ends. The germline CDR1 and CDR2 sequences are SGHKS and YYEKEE (reference sequence). This CDR3 is built from 18 residues. DNA of the CDR3: TGTGCCAGCAGCGTAGGACGGATACCCATAGGTACTAATGAAAAACTGTTTTTT. Protein: CASSVGRIPIGTNEKLFF.

This clonotype appeared many times. V usage is TRBV25-1 and J usage is TRBJ2-3; D might be TRBD2 (6 bases). Germline assignment: CDR1 MGHDK and CDR2 SYGVNS. The CDR3 length is 14 residues. The V and J ends lost 6 bases and 3 bases respectively, with 13 bases between them. The CDR3 DNA is TGTGCCAGCAGCCAAGCGGGTGGGACAGATACGCAGTATTTT. Encoded protein: CASSQAGGTDTQYF. Full variable domain (outside the CDR3, taken from reference TRBV25-1 and TRBJ2-3): EADIYQTPRYLVIGTGKKITLECSQTMGHDKMYWYQQDPGMELHLIHYSYGVNSTEKGDLSSESTVSRIRTEHFPLTLESARPSHTSQYLCASSQAGGTDTQYFGPGTRLTVL.

This clonotype was observed many times. The rearrangement links TRBV12-3 or TRBV12-4 to TRBJ2-5; D might be TRBD2 (6 bases). V was clipped by 4 bases and J by 7 bases, with 25 bases between them. This CDR3 comprises 17 residues. The CDR3 here is CASSSPGLAGIGVTQYF. The DNA for the CDR3 is TGTGCCAGCAGTTCCCCGGGACTGGCGGGAATAGGGGTGACCCAGTACTTC.

This chain joins TRBV16 and TRBJ2-3, with a possible D match to TRBD2 (6 bases). Trimming pared 0 bases from V and 3 bases from J, leaving 10 bases between. The germline V gene has CDR1 KGHSY and CDR2 FQNENV. This CDR3 region has 15 residues. In DNA, the CDR3 is TGTGCCAGCAGCCAATCGAGCGGGCTGACAGATACGCAGTATTTT. Protein product: CASSQSSGLTDTQYF.

In this sample, this clonotype turned up many times. This chain connects TRBV4-1 to TRBJ1-2; the D gene is possibly TRBD1 (6 bases). CDR1 and CDR2 from the germline V gene are MGHRA and YSYEKL. This CDR3 comprises 17 residues. Trimming removed 0 bases from V and 4 bases from J, with 18 bases in between. CDR3 in amino acids: CASSQDLNRDLSYGYTF. The DNA for the CDR3 is TGCGCCAGCAGCCAAGACCTAAACAGGGATTTAAGCTATGGCTACACCTTC.

The chain employs TRBV20-1 and TRBJ2-5; D remains ambiguous. Per germline, CDR1 DFQATT and CDR2 SNEGSKA (reference sequence). The CDR3 contains 13 residues. V shed 3 bases and J shed 4 bases, with 12 bases lying between them. For the CDR3, the DNA is TGCAGTGCTAGCCCTGGGGTCGGAGAGACCCAGTACTTC. As protein: CSASPGVGETQYF.

This clonotype was picked up many times. This chain links TRBV3-1 with TRBJ2-2; perhaps D is TRBD1 or TRBD2 (5 bases each). The CDR3 is 15 residues long. Germline assignment: CDR1 LGHDT and CDR2 YNNKEL (reference sequence). Trimming shortened V by 0 bases and J by 11 bases, and 16 bases separated the two germline ends. This chain's CDR3 is CASSQDMGHRGELFF. The CDR3 DNA follows: TGTGCCAGCAGCCAAGATATGGGGCATCGGGGAGAGCTGTTTTTT.

This clonotype has ten or more counts. The genes are TRBV4-1 and TRBJ1-2; 8 bases line up with TRBD1. The CDR3 sequence is 15 residues long. From germline, CDR1 is MGHRA and CDR2 YSYEKL. Unmatched junction bases numbered 6, after V lost 2 bases and J lost 4 bases. CDR3 loop: CASSQQTGVSYGYTF. For the CDR3, the DNA is TGCGCCAGCAGCCAACAGACAGGGGTTTCCTATGGCTACACCTTC.

This clonotype was seen repeatedly, ten times or more. The rearrangement uses TRBV29-1 and TRBJ2-7, with no clear D. Germline V lookup: CDR1 SQVTM, CDR2 ANQGSEA. V lost 6 bases and J lost 2, with 8 bases in between. The CDR3 runs to 11 residues. Here the CDR3 reads CSVGRPYEQYF. In DNA, the CDR3 is TGCAGCGTCGGGCGGCCCTACGAGCAGTACTTC.

This clonotype occurred a few times. V is TRBV6-6 and J is TRBJ1-4; TRBD1 matches at 7 bases. The CDR3 runs 15 residues. The trim removed 3 bases at V and 11 bases at J, leaving 12 bases unmatched. Germline V gene data show CDR1 as MNHNY and CDR2 as SVGAGI (reference sequence). CDR3 DNA sequence: TGTGCCAGCAGTTATCACGACAGGGTAAACGACAAACTGTTTTTT. Translation: CASSYHDRVNDKLFF.

The sample holds many counts of this clonotype. The chain carries TRBV7-2 and TRBJ1-4, with D uncertain. The CDR3 has 15 amino acids. Germline assignment: CDR1 SGHTA and CDR2 FQGNSA. The ends were cut back, 5 bases at V and 0 bases at J, with 10 bases in the middle. CDR3 bases: TGTGCCAGCAGCCCGTCTCTAGCAACTAATGAAAAACTGTTTTTT. Its protein product is CASSPSLATNEKLFF.

This clonotype was detected ten times or more. The genes are TRBV19 and TRBJ1-4; D uncertain. CDR1 and CDR2 from the germline V gene are LNHDA and SQIVND (reference sequence). The CDR3 runs to 13 residues. Trimming cost V 2 bases and J 10 bases, with 11 bases left between them. The CDR3 nucleotides are TGTGCCAGTAGTATACTTTCGGTGGGAAAACTGTTTTTT. Its protein is CASSILSVGKLFF.

The gene calls are TRBV20-1 and TRBJ1-2; D remains unclear. Germline values: CDR1 DFQATT, CDR2 SNEGSKA (reference sequence). This CDR3 region has 12 residues. V lost 8 bases and J 5 bases, leaving 15 bases between the germline ends. The CDR3 DNA follows: TGCAGTCCAAAAAGGAGGGTTTATGGCTACACCTTC. Translated, it gives CSPKRRVYGYTF.

This chain uses TRBV6-2 or TRBV6-3 with TRBJ2-7; no definite D call. V was clipped by 2 bases and J by 0 bases, with 5 bases between them. The CDR3 is 13 residues long. Looked up from germline, CDR1 is MNHEY and CDR2 is SVGEGT. The CDR3 region has the DNA TGTGCCAGCAGTTACGCAAGCTCCTACGAGCAGTACTTC. It specifies CASSYASSYEQYF.

This clonotype was picked up many times. Its ends do not fully match the called genes, so a read error is possible. The V gene is TRBV4-1, the J gene TRBJ1-5; maybe TRBD1 (5 bases). CDR3 length: 16 amino acids. Germline CDR1 is MGHRA and CDR2 is YSYEKL. The CDR3 sequence: CASSQAGGEVNQPQNF. The CDR3 coding sequence is TGCGCCAGCAGCCAAGCCGGAGGGGAAGTCAATCAGCCCCAGAATTTT.

This clonotype was seen ten or more times. The rearrangement links TRBV5-1 to TRBJ1-1; perhaps TRBD1 as D (5 bases). Trimming shortened V by 4 bases and J by 5 bases, and 12 bases separated the two germline ends. Germline CDR1 and CDR2: SGHRS and YFSETQ. The CDR3 is 13 residues long. The CDR3 is CASSTGRGTEAFF. The CDR3 bases are TGCGCCAGCAGCACGGGACGGGGGACTGAAGCTTTCTTT.

In its sample, this clonotype was seen a few times. The chain uses TRBV5-1 and TRBJ2-7, with 9 bases fitting TRBD1. Germline CDR1 and CDR2: SGHRS and YFSETQ. The junction had 3 bases not matched to a gene; V was cut back by 0 bases and J by 5 bases. This CDR3 is built from 14 residues. This chain's CDR3 is CASSLGDRVDEQYF. CDR3 nucleotides: TGCGCCAGCAGCTTGGGGGACAGGGTCGACGAGCAGTACTTC.

On this clonotype itself: A much larger clone is a single base away; this may be a read error. The rearrangement links TRBV28 to TRBJ2-7; D uncertain. Germline lookup yields CDR1 MDHEN and CDR2 SYDVKM. This CDR3 is built from 11 residues. V dropped 5 bases and J dropped 6 bases, with 8 bases sitting between them. CDR3 loop: CASSTTSEQYF. Here the CDR3 DNA reads TGTGCCAGCAGTACGACCTCCGAGCAGTACTTC.

This clonotype appeared many times. J is TRBJ2-1 and V is TRBV28, with 8 bases fitting TRBD2. The germline V gene has CDR1 MDHEN and CDR2 SYDVKM. Trimming removed 6 bases from V and 9 bases from J; junction bases left unmatched: 10. The CDR3 consists of 14 residues. The DNA of the CDR3 is TGTGCCAGCAGCACCGACCGGGAGGGGGGTGAGCAGTTCTTC. This gives the protein CASSTDREGGEQFF. The full variable domain, completed using reference TRBV28 and TRBJ2-1, is DVKVTQSSRYLVKRTGEKVFLECVQDMDHENMFWYRQDPGLGLRLIYFSYDVKMKEKGDIPEGYSVSREKKERFSLILESASTNQTSMYLCASSTDREGGEQFFGPGTRLTVL.

There are many counts of this clonotype. This chain links TRBV7-9 with TRBJ2-3, with TRBD1 matching over 7 bases. The V gene's germline CDR1 is SEHNR and CDR2 FQNEAQ (reference sequence). The CDR3 is made up of 12 amino acids. Losses at the gene ends were 5 bases for V and 6 bases for J; bases not matched to a gene: 2. For the CDR3, the DNA is TGTGCCAGCAGCATGGGACAGGATACGCAGTATTTT. This translates into CASSMGQDTQYF.

This clonotype was counted many times. The genes are TRBV7-9 and TRBJ2-5; no clear D gene. Germline CDR1 SEHNR, CDR2 FQNEAQ (reference sequence). The V end was cut by 5 bases, the J end by 4 bases, with 11 bases between. CDR3 length equals 13 residues. The CDR3 region is CASSRTVGETQYF. CDR3 DNA sequence: TGTGCCAGCAGCCGGACCGTTGGAGAGACCCAGTACTTC.

This clonotype was picked up many times. The chain carries TRBV10-3 and TRBJ2-2, with unresolved D. The CDR3 spans 13 residues. Germline CDR1 ENHRY, CDR2 SYGVKD. Trimming took off 6 bases at V and 4 bases at J, with 9 bases between the two ends. Written as DNA, the CDR3 is TGTGCCATCAGGGACCCTCTCACCGGGGAGCTGTTTTTT. This translates into CAIRDPLTGELFF.

In this sample, this clonotype turned up many times. V usage is TRBV5-1 and J usage is TRBJ2-7; 15 bases are shared with TRBD2. Trimming at V came to 4 bases and at J to 2 bases, leaving 7 bases not matched to a gene. Germline V lookup: CDR1 SGHRS, CDR2 YFSETQ. The CDR3 spans 17 residues. The CDR3 sequence is CASSPGLAGGQTYEQYF. CDR3 bases: TGCGCCAGCAGCCCGGGACTAGCGGGAGGCCAAACCTACGAGCAGTACTTC.

The sample holds many counts of this clonotype. V is TRBV7-9 and J is TRBJ2-7, with 9 positions matching TRBD1. The CDR3 length is 15 residues. The germline V gene has CDR1 SEHNR and CDR2 FQNEAQ (reference sequence). V shed 0 bases and J 5 bases; nucleotides not matched to a gene: 5. The CDR3 sequence is CASSLAGTGRNEQYF. The DNA for the CDR3 is TGTGCCAGCAGCTTAGCCGGGACAGGGCGGAACGAGCAGTACTTC.

This sequence joins TRBV10-3 and TRBJ2-7; 7 bases agree with TRBD1. The germline CDR1 and CDR2 sequences are ENHRY and SYGVKD. V was clipped by 2 bases and J by 3 bases; unmatched bases: 4. The CDR3 has 14 residues. This CDR3 reads CAISEVRGNYEQYF. Here the CDR3 DNA reads TGTGCCATCAGTGAGGTCAGGGGGAACTACGAGCAGTACTTC.

The table lists this clonotype with many counts. J is TRBJ2-1 and V is TRBV12-3 or TRBV12-4; D is ambiguous. V lost 8 bases and J lost 8, with 10 bases in between. This CDR3 has 11 residues. The CDR3, as DNA: TGTGCCAGCGCCAGCCGCGATGAGCAGTTCTTC. Encoded protein: CASASRDEQFF.

This clonotype was detected many times. This chain links TRBV12-3 or TRBV12-4 with TRBJ1-2; D is perhaps TRBD1 (5 bases). Trimming shortened V by 6 bases and J by 4 bases, and 15 bases separated the two germline ends. The CDR3 has 14 residues. CDR3: CASRPGLSVYGYTF. The CDR3 coding sequence is TGTGCCAGCAGGCCGGGACTTTCGGTCTATGGCTACACCTTC.